The sequence of this TCR beta chain was determined in a study of T cell responses to AZD1222 COVID-19 vaccine. Generated by immunoSEQ multiplex PCR, the TCRdb table keeps only in-frame clones and is missing some. The sample gives roughly 100,000 clones, 86% of which show up once; more than 4.5% is in the top ten. The trim removed 5 bases at V and 4 bases at J, leaving 3 bases unmatched. The CDR3 totals 14 residues. Germline CDR1 is SGHTA and CDR2 is FQGNSA. Specimen: peripheral blood, collected on day 0 of AZD1222 vaccination. The chain has TRBV7-2 and TRBJ1-4, with 8 positions matching TRBD1. This TCR was recovered from an adult in good health. Here the CDR3 DNA reads TGTGCCAGCAGCCCGGACAGGGATAATGAAAAACTGTTTTTT. Translated: CASSPDRDNEKLFF.